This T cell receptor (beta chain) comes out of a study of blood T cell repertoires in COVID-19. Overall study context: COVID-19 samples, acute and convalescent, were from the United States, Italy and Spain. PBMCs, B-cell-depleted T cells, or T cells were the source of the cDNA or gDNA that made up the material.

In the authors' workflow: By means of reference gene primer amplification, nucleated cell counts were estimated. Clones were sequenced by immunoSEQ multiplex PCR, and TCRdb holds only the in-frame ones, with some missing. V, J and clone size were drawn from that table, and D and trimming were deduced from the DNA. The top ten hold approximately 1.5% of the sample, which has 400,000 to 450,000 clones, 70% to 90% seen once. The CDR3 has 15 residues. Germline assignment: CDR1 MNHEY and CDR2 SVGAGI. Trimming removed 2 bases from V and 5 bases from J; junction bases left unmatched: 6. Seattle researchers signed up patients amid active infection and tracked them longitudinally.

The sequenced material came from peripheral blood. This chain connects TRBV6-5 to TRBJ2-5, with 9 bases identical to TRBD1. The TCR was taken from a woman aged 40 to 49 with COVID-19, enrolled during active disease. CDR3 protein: CASSYTGTGHETQYF. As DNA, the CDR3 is TGTGCCAGCAGTTACACAGGGACAGGGCACGAGACCCAGTACTTC.